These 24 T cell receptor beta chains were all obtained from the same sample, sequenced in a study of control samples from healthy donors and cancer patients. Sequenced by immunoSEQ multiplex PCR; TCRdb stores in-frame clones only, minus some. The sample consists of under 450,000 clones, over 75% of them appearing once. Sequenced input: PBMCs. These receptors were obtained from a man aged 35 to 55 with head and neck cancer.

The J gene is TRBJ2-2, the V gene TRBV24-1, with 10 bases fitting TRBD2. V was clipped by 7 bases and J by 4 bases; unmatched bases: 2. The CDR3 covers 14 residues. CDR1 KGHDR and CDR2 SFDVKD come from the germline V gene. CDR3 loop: CATRVAGGTGELFF. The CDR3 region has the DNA TGTGCCACCAGAGTAGCGGGGGGCACCGGGGAGCTGTTTTTT.

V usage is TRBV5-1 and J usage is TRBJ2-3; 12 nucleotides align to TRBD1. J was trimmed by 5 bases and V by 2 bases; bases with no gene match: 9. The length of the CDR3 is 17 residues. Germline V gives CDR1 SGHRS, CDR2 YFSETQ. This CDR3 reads CASSFTPGQGAGDTQYF. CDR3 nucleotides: TGCGCCAGCAGCTTCACCCCGGGACAGGGGGCAGGAGATACGCAGTATTTT.

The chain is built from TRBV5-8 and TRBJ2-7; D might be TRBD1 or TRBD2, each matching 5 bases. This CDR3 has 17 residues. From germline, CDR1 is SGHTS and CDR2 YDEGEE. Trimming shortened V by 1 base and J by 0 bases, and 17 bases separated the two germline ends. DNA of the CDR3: TGTGCCAGCAGCTTGCGGGACCTTGCTCGCCTCTCCTACGAGCAGTACTTC. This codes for CASSLRDLARLSYEQYF.

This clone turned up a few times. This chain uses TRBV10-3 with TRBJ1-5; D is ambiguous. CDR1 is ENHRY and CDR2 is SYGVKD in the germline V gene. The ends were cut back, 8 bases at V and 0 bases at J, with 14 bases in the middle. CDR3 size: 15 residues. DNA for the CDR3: TGTGCCATCGGCCGGACGGCAGATAGCAATCAGCCCCAGCATTTT. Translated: CAIGRTADSNQPQHF.

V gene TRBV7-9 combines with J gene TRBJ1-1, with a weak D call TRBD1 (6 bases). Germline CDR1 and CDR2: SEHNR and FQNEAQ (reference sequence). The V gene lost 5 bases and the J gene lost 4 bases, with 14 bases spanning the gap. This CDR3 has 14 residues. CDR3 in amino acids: CASSPGGASTEAFF. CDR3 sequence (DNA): TGTGCCAGCAGCCCGGGGGGGGCGAGCACTGAAGCTTTCTTT.

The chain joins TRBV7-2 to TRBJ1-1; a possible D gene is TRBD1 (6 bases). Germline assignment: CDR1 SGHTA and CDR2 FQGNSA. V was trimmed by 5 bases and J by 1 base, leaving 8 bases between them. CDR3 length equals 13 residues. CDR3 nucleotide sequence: TGTGCCAGCAGCGCGGACAGGAACACTGAAGCTTTCTTT. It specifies CASSADRNTEAFF.

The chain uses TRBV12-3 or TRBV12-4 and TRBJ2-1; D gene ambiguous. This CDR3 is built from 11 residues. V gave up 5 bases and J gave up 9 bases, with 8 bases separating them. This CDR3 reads CASSPLSEQFF. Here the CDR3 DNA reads TGTGCCAGCAGTCCGCTATCTGAGCAGTTCTTC.

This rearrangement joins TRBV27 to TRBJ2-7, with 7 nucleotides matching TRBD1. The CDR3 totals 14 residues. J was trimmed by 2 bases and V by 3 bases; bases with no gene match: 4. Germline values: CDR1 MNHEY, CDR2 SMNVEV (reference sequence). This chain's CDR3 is CASSFRDSPYEQYF. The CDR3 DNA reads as TGTGCCAGCAGTTTCCGGGACAGTCCCTACGAGCAGTACTTC.

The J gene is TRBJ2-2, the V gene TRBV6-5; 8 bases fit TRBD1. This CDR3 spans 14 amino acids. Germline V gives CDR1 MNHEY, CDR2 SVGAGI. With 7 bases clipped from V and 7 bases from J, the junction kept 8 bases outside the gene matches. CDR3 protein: CASTGRGRVGELFF. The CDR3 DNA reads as TGTGCCAGCACCGGCAGGGGGCGGGTCGGGGAGCTGTTTTTT.

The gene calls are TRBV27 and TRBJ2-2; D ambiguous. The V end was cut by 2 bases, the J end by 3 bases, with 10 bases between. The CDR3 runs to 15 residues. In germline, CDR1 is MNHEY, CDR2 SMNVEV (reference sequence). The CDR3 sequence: CASSLTALDTGELFF. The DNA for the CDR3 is TGTGCCAGCAGTTTAACGGCGTTGGACACCGGGGAGCTGTTTTTT.

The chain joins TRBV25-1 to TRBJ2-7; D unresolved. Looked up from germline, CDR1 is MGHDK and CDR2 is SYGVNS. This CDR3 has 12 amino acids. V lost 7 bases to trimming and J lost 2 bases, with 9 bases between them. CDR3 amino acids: CASMTDAYEQYF. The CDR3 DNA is TGTGCCAGCATGACCGATGCCTACGAGCAGTACTTC.

CDR3 residues: CSASSPGGAAGELFF. Here the CDR3 DNA reads TGCAGTGCTAGTTCTCCCGGGGGGGCCGCCGGGGAGCTGTTTTTT. This chain joins TRBV20-1 and TRBJ2-2, with 8 bases lining up with TRBD2. The trim removed 3 bases at V and 6 bases at J, leaving 9 bases unmatched. CDR1 and CDR2 from the germline V gene are DFQATT and SNEGSKA (reference sequence). The CDR3 spans 15 residues.

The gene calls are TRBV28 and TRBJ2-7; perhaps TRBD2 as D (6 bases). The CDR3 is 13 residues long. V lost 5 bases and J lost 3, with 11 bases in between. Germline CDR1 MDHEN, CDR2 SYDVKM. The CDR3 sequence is CASSAGLNYEQYF. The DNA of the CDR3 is TGTGCCAGCAGTGCGGGACTTAACTACGAGCAGTACTTC.

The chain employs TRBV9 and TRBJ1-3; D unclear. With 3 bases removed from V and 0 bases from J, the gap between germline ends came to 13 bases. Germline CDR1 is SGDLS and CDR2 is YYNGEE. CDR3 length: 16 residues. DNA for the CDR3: TGTGCCAGCAGCGACCTTTCAGTTAGCTCTGGAAACACCATATATTTT. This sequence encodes CASSDLSVSSGNTIYF.

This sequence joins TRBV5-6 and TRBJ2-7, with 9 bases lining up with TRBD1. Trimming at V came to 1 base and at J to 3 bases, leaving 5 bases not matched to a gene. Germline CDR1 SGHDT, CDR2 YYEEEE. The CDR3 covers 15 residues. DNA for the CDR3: TGTGCCAGCAGCTTGCGGGGACAGGGAGTCTACGAGCAGTACTTC. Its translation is CASSLRGQGVYEQYF. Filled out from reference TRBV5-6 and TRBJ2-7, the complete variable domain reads DAGVTQSPTHLIKTRGQQVTLRCSPKSGHDTVSWYQQALGQGPQFIFQYYEEEERQRGNFPDRFSGHQFPNYSSELNVNALLLGDSALYLCASSLRGQGVYEQYFGPGTRLTVT.

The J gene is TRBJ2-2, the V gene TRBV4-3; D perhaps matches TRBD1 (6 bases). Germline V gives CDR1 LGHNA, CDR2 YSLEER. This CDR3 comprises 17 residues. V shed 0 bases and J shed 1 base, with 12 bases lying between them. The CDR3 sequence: CASSQEEQGMNTGELFF. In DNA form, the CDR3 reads TGCGCCAGCAGCCAAGAGGAACAGGGTATGAACACCGGGGAGCTGTTTTTT.

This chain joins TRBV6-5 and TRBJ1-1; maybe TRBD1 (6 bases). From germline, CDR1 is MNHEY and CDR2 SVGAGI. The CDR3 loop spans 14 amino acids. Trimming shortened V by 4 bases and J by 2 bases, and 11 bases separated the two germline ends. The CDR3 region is CASSLGGLNTEAFF. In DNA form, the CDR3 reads TGTGCCAGCAGTTTGGGGGGCCTAAACACTGAAGCTTTCTTT.

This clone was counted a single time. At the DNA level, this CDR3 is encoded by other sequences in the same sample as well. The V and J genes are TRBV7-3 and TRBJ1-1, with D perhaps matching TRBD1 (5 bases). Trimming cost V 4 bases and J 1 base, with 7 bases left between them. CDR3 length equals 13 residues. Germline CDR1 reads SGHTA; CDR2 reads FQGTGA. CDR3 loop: CASSSQGNTEAFF. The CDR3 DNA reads TGTGCCAGCAGCTCTCAGGGGAACACTGAAGCTTTCTTT. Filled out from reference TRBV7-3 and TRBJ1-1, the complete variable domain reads GAGVSQTPSNKVTEKGKYVELRCDPISGHTALYWYRQSLGQGPEFLIYFQGTGAADDSGLPNDRFFAVRPEGSVSTLKIQRTERGDSAVYLCASSSQGNTEAFFGQGTRLTVV.

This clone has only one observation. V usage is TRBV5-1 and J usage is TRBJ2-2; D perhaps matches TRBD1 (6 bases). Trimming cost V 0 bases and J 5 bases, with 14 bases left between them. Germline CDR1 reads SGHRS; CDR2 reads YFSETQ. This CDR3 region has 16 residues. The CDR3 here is CASSLGGRTGTGELFF. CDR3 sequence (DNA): TGCGCCAGCAGCTTGGGGGGCCGCACAGGGACCGGGGAGCTGTTTTTT.

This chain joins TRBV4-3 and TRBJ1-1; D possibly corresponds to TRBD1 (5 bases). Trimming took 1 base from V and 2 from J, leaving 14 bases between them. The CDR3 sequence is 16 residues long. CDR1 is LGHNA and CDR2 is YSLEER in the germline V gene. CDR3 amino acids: CASSQVRGSGNTEAFF. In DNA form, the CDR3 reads TGCGCCAGCAGCCAAGTTCGGGGCTCAGGAAACACTGAAGCTTTCTTT.

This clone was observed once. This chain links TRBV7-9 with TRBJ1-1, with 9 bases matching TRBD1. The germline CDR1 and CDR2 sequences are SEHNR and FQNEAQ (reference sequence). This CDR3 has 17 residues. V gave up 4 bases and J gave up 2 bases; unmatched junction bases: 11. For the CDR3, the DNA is TGTGCCAGCAGCTCGGGGACAGGGATTAAAAAAAACACTGAAGCTTTCTTT. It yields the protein CASSSGTGIKKNTEAFF.

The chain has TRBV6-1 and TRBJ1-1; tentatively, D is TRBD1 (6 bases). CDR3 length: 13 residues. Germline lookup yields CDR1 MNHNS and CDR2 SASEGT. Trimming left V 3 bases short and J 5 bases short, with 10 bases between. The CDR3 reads CASSEPQGTEAFF. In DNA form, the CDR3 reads TGTGCCAGCAGTGAGCCCCAGGGGACTGAAGCTTTCTTT.

The CDR3 nucleotides are TGTGCCAGCCTGGGACAGGCCTTGAACACTGAAGCTTTCTTT. Translating it yields CASLGQALNTEAFF. The chain couples TRBV2 to TRBJ1-1; 8 bases are shared with TRBD1. CDR3 size: 14 residues. V lost 8 bases, J lost 0 bases, and 5 bases stayed unmatched. CDR1 and CDR2 from the germline V gene are SNHLY and FYNNEI.

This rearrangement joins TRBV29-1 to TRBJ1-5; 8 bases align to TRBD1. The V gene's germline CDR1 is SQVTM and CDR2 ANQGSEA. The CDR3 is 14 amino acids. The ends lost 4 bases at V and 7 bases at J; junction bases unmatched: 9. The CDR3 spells CSVVLDRGRQPQHF. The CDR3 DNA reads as TGCAGCGTTGTTCTAGACAGGGGCAGGCAGCCCCAGCATTTT.